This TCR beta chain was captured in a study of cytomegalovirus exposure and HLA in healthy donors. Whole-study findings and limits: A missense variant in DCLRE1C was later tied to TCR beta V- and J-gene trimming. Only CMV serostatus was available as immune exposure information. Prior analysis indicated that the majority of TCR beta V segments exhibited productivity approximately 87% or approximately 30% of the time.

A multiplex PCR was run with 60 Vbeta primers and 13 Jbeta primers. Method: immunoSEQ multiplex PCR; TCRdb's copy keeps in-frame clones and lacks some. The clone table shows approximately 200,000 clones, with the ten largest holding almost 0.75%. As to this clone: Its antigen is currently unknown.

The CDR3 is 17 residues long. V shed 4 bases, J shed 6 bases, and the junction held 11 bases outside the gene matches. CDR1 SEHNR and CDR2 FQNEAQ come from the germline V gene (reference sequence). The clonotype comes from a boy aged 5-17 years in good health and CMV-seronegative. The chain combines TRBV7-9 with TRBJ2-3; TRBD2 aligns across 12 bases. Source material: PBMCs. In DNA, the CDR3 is TGTGCCAGCAGCTCTGCCTGGACTAGCGGGGTTGACGATACGCAGTATTTT. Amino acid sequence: CASSSAWTSGVDDTQYF.